The present T cell receptor (beta chain) was sequenced within a study of blood T cell repertoires in COVID-19. Source study methods: Reference gene primer amplification gave estimated nucleated cell counts. This table comes from immunoSEQ multiplex PCR, and its TCRdb copy is limited to in-frame clones, with some not included. From that table come the V and J calls and clone size; the DNA was used to work out D and trimming. The sample comprises 50,000 to 65,000 clones, more than 85% of which are singletons, and about 3% rests with the top ten. This clone is a singleton in its sample. Germline CDR1 reads SGHTA; CDR2 reads FQGTGA. This CDR3 contains 16 residues. V was clipped by 5 bases and J by 0 bases; unmatched bases: 4.

The V gene is TRBV7-3, the J gene TRBJ2-2, with 9 bases lining up with TRBD2. The clonotype was recovered from a man aged 50 to 59 with acute or convalescent COVID-19. The sample was peripheral blood. CDR3 nucleotides: TGTGCCAGCAGCCTTCAGCGGGGGGCGAACACCGGGGAGCTGTTTTTT. It codes for CASSLQRGANTGELFF.